One and the same sample provided the 5 T cell receptor beta chains below, sequenced in a study of early T cells in non-severe SARS-CoV-2 infection. TCRdb fed the 5' RACE reads into MiXCR, producing one record per CDR3 protein. The repertoire consists of approximately 69,000 distinct CDR3 sequences, with 9.5% to 12% occurring once and the leading ten covering around 5%. The material sequenced was whole blood, taken at baseline. These receptors originate from an adult who was a healthcare worker with PCR-confirmed SARS-CoV-2 infection or an uninfected control (not recorded which).

Many counts were recorded for this clonotype. The gene calls are TRBV10-3 and TRBJ2-3, with TRBD1 matching over 8 bases. The CDR3 extends over 13 amino acids. V was clipped by 8 bases and J by 4 bases; unmatched bases: 5. Germline-derived CDR1 and CDR2 are ENHRY and SYGVKD. CDR3 nucleotides: TGTGCCATCGGGGACAGGAATGCAGATACGCAGTATTTT. Its protein is CAIGDRNADTQYF.

This clonotype was found a few times. This chain joins TRBV9 and TRBJ2-1; 8 bases line up with TRBD1. V gave up 4 bases and J gave up 8 bases; unmatched junction bases: 17. The CDR3 contains 17 residues. Germline V CDR1 and CDR2: SGDLS, YYNGEE. CDR3 region: CASSPRTGRHIVDEQFF. The CDR3 region has the DNA TGTGCCAGCAGCCCGAGGACAGGGCGGCATATAGTCGATGAGCAGTTCTTC.

This chain joins TRBV2 and TRBJ1-6, with 8 bases fitting TRBD1. CDR1 is SNHLY and CDR2 is FYNNEI in the germline V gene. V lost 7 bases to trimming and J lost 7 bases; unmatched junction nucleotides: 12. The CDR3 totals 16 residues. The DNA of the CDR3 is TGTGCCAGCACTGTAACCCCCGACAGGGGAAATTCACCCCTCCACTTT. Protein sequence: CASTVTPDRGNSPLHF.

The chain has TRBV3-1 and TRBJ2-5; 7 bases match TRBD1. Germline assignment: CDR1 LGHDT and CDR2 YNNKEL (reference sequence). The CDR3 is 15 amino acids. V trimming: 6 bases; J trimming: 4 bases; junction bases outside the gene matches: 11. CDR3 region: CASSYGTVNPETQYF. Here the CDR3 DNA reads TGTGCCAGCAGTTACGGGACAGTAAATCCAGAGACCCAGTACTTC.

The V call is TRBV29-1, the J call TRBJ2-7, with TRBD1 as a possible D gene (7 bases). Germline loops: CDR1 SQVTM, CDR2 ANQGSEA. This CDR3 region has 13 residues. V lost 4 bases, J lost 3 bases, and 13 bases lay in between. The CDR3 spells CSVVLRGVYEQYF. The CDR3 DNA reads TGCAGCGTTGTTCTCAGGGGGGTCTACGAGCAGTACTTC.